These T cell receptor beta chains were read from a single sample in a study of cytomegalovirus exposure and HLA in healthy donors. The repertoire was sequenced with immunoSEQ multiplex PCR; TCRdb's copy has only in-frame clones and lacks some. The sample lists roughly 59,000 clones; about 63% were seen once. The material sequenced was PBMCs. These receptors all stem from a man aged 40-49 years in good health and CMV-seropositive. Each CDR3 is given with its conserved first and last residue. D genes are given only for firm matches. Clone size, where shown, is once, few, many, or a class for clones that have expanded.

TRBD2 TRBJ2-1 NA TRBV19 CASSSGLAHEQFF TGTGCCAGTAGTTCCGGACTAGCCCATGAGCAGTTCTTC
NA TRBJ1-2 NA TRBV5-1 CASSPSGGEIGYTF TGCGCCAGCAGCCCCTCGGGTGGGGAGATTGGCTACACCTTC
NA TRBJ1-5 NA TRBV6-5 CASRKQRDQPQHF TGTGCCAGCAGAAAACAGAGGGATCAGCCCCAGCATTTT
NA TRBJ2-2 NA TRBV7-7 CAISQGPGELFF TGTGCTATATCACAGGGCCCCGGGGAGCTGTTTTTT
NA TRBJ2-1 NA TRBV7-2 CASSLVGARHEQFF TGTGCCAGCAGCTTAGTAGGGGCCCGGCATGAGCAGTTCTTC
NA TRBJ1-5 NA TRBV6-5 CASTPARYSNQPQHF TGTGCCAGCACCCCGGCCAGGTATAGCAATCAGCCCCAGCATTTT
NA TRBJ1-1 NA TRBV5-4 CASTPGQNTEAFF TGTGCCAGCACCCCAGGACAGAACACTGAAGCTTTCTTT
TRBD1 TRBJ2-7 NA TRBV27 CASSLQGAPLYEQYF TGTGCCAGCAGCCTACAGGGGGCACCCCTCTACGAGCAGTACTTC
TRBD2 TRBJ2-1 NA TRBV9 CASSVGGGAHEQFF TGTGCCAGCAGCGTAGGCGGGGGGGCGCATGAGCAGTTCTTC
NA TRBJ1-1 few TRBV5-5 CASSFAGAGTEAFF TGTGCCAGCAGCTTTGCGGGGGCGGGCACTGAAGCTTTCTTT
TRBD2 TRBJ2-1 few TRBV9 CASSPGTSGSSEQFF TGTGCCAGCAGCCCAGGGACTAGCGGGAGTTCTGAGCAGTTCTTC
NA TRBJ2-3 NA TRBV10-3 CAISESLISDTQYF TGTGCCATCAGTGAGTCGCTAATTTCAGATACGCAGTATTTT
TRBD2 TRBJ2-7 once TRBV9 CASSEGAGVSEQYF TGTGCCAGCAGCGAGGGAGCGGGAGTAAGCGAGCAGTACTTC
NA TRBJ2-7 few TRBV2 CASSERQGVYEQYF TGTGCCAGCAGTGAAAGGCAGGGTGTCTACGAGCAGTACTTC
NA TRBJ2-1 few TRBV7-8 CASSLGLANEQFF TGTGCCAGCAGCTTAGGGCTAGCGAATGAGCAGTTCTTC
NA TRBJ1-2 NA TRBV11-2 CASTSLIGPGDLGYGYTF TGTGCCAGCACCAGCTTAATTGGGCCAGGGGATCTCGGCTATGGCTACACCTTC
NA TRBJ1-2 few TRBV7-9 CASSHQGGARGYTF TGTGCCAGCAGCCACCAAGGTGGGGCGAGGGGCTACACCTTC
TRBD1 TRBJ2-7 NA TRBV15 CATSKSGTGGYEQYF TGTGCCACCAGCAAATCCGGGACAGGGGGCTACGAGCAGTACTTC
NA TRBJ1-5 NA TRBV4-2 CASSQDRNQPQHF TGTGCCAGCAGCCAAGACAGAAATCAGCCCCAGCATTTT
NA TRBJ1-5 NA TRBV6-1 CASSELDSNQPQHF TGTGCCAGCAGTGAGCTAGACAGCAATCAGCCCCAGCATTTT
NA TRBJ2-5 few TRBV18 CASSPEETQYF TGTGCCAGCTCACCAGAGGAGACCCAGTACTTC
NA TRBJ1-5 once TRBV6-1 CASSARSNQPQHF TGTGCCAGCAGTGCCAGGTCCAATCAGCCCCAGCATTTT
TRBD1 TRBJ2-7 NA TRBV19 CASSRTGGNEQYF TGTGCCAGTAGTAGGACAGGGGGGAACGAGCAGTACTTC
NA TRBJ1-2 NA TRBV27 CASSPDVRGYGYTF TGTGCCAGCAGTCCCGACGTCCGCGGCTATGGCTACACCTTC
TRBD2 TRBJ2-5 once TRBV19 CASSPSSGRSQETQYF TGTGCCAGTAGTCCGTCTAGCGGGAGGTCTCAAGAGACCCAGTACTTC
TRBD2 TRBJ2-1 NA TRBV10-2 CASEGLAGAGEQFF TGCGCCAGCGAGGGGTTAGCGGGAGCAGGTGAGCAGTTCTTC
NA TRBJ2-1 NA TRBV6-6 CASGLPNEQFF TGTGCCAGCGGACTCCCCAATGAGCAGTTCTTC
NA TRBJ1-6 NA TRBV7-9 CASSFTSQGSPLHF TGTGCCAGCAGCTTTACTTCACAGGGCTCACCCCTCCACTTT
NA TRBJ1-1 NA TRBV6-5 CASSYPGMNTEAFF TGTGCCAGCAGTTACCCGGGGATGAACACTGAAGCTTTCTTT
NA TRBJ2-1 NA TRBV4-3 CASSQDKAARYNEQFF TGCGCCAGCAGCCAAGATAAGGCGGCACGCTACAATGAGCAGTTCTTC
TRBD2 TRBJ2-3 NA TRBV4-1 CASSPRGLAVTDTQYF TGCGCCAGCAGCCCACGTGGACTAGCGGTAACAGATACGCAGTATTTT
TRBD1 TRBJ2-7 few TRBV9 CASSPSDRGLGEQYF TGTGCCAGCAGCCCCTCCGACAGGGGGCTCGGGGAGCAGTACTTC
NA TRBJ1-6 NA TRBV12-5 CASGLGQLNSPLHF TGTGCTAGTGGTTTGGGACAGCTTAATTCACCCCTCCACTTT
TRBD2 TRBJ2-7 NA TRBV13 CASSRYTSGSFYEQYF TGTGCCAGCAGCCGGTACACTAGCGGGTCTTTCTACGAGCAGTACTTC
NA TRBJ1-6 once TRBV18 CASSPSRGNSPLHF TGTGCCAGCTCACCGAGTAGGGGAAATTCACCCCTCCACTTT
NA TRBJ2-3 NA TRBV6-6 CASSYRTNTDTQYF TGTGCCAGCAGTTACCGGACTAACACAGATACGCAGTATTTT
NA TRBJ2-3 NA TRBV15 CATKVTGNTDTQYF TGTGCCACCAAGGTGACGGGGAACACAGATACGCAGTATTTT
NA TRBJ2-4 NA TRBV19 CASSIRSRGGGQNIQYF TGTGCCAGTAGTATCAGAAGTAGGGGAGGGGGTCAAAACATTCAGTACTTC
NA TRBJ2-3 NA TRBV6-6 CASCGFPTDTQYF TGTGCCAGCTGCGGATTTCCCACAGATACGCAGTATTTT